A single T cell receptor beta chain is shown here with its context. Germline CDR1 reads SGHTA; CDR2 reads FQGNSA. Trimming removed 5 bases from V and 0 bases from J, with 9 bases in between. CDR3 length equals 14 residues. Using immunoSEQ multiplex PCR, the repertoire was profiled, and TCRdb retains in-frame clones only, with some absent. This table has 200,000 to 250,000 clones, about three quarters appearing once. The data were obtained in a study of blood T cell repertoires in COVID-19. As for the study in general: COVID-19 samples, acute and convalescent, were from the United States, Italy and Spain.

The sample was peripheral blood. The rearrangement links TRBV7-2 to TRBJ2-3, with D hard to call. The origin of this receptor is an older woman with acute or convalescent COVID-19. CDR3 sequence: CASSTTRSTDTQYF. The CDR3 DNA follows: TGTGCCAGCAGCACCACCAGGAGCACAGATACGCAGTATTTT.